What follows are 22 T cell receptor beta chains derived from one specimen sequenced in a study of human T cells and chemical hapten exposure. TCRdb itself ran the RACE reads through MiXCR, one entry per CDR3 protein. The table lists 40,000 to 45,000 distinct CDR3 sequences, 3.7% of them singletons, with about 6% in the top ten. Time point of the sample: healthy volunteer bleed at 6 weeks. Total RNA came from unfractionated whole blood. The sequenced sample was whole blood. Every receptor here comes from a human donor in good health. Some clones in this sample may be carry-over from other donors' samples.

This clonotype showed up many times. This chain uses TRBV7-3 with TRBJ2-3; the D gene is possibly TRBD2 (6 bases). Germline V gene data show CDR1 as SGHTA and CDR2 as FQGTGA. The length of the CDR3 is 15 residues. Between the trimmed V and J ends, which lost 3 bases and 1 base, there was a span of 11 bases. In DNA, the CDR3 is TGTGCCAGCAGCTTCTCTTTAGCGGGCACAGATACGCAGTATTTT. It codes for CASSFSLAGTDTQYF.

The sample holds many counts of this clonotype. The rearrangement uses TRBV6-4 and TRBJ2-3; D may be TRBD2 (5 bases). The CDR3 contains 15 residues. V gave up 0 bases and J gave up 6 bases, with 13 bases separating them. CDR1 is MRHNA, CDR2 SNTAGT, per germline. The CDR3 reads CASSDSAGRLDTQYF. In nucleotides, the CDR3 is TGTGCCAGCAGTGACTCCGCGGGCCGATTGGATACGCAGTATTTT.

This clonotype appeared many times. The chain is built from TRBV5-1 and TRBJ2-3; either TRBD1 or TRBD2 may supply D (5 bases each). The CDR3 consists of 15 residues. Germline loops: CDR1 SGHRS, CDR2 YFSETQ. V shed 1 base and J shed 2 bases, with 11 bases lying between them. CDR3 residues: CASSLTGPYTDTQYF. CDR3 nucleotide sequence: TGCGCCAGCAGCTTGACGGGACCCTACACAGATACGCAGTATTTT.

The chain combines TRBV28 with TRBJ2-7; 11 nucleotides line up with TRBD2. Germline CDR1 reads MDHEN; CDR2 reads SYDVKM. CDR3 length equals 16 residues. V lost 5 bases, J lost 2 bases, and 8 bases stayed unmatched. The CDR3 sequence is CASSAQIAGGPYEQYF. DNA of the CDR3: TGTGCCAGCAGTGCCCAAATAGCGGGAGGGCCCTACGAGCAGTACTTC.

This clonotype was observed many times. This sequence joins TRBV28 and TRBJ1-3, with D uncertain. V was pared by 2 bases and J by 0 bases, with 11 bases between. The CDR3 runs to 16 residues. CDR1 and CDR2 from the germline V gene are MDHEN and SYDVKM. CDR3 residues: CASSLPGRNSGNTIYF. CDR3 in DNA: TGTGCCAGCAGTTTACCCGGACGGAACTCTGGAAACACCATATATTTT.

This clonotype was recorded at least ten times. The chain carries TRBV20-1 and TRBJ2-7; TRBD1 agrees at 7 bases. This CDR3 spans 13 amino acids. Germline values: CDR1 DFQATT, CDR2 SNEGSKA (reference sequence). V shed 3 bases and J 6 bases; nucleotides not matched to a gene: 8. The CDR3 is CSARTGKGGEQYF. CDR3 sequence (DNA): TGCAGTGCTAGGACAGGGAAAGGAGGCGAGCAGTACTTC.

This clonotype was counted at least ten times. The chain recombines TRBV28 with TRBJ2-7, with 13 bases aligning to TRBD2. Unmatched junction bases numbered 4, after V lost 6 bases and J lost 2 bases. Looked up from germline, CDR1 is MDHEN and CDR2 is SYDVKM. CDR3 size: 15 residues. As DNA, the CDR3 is TGTGCCAGCAGGGACGGACTAGCGGGGGCCTACGAGCAGTACTTC. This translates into CASRDGLAGAYEQYF.

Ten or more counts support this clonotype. The CDR3 region is CSANKGQGPSYEQYF. For the CDR3, the DNA is TGCAGTGCTAATAAGGGACAGGGGCCGTCCTACGAGCAGTACTTC. The chain joins TRBV20-1 to TRBJ2-7; 10 bases match TRBD1. Germline trimming cut 4 bases from V and 1 base from J; bases unmatched to any gene: 7. Germline V gives CDR1 DFQATT, CDR2 SNEGSKA (reference sequence). The CDR3 has 15 amino acids.

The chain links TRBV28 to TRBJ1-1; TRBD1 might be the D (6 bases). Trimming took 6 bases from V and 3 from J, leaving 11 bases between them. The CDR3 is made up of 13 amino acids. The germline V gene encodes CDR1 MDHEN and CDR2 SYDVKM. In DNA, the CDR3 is TGTGCCAGCAGGGAACAGGGAGACACTGAAGCTTTCTTT. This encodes CASREQGDTEAFF.

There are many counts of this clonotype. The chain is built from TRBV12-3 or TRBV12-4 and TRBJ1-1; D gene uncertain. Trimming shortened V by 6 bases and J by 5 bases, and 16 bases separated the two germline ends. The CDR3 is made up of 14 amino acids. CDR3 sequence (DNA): TGTGCCAGCAGCTCCCGGAGGTGGGATACTGAAGCTTTCTTT. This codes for CASSSRRWDTEAFF.

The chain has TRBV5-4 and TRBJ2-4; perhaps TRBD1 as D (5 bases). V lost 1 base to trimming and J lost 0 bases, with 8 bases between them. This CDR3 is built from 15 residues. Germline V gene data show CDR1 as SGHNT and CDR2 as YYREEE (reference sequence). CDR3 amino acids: CASSLSTGAKNIQYF. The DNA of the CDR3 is TGTGCCAGCAGCTTGAGTACAGGAGCCAAAAACATTCAGTACTTC.

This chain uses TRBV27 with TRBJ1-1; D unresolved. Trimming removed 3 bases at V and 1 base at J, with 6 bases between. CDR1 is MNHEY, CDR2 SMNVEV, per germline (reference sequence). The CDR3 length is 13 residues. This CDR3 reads CASSFAGNTEAFF. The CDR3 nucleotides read TGTGCCAGCAGTTTTGCTGGGAACACTGAAGCTTTCTTT.

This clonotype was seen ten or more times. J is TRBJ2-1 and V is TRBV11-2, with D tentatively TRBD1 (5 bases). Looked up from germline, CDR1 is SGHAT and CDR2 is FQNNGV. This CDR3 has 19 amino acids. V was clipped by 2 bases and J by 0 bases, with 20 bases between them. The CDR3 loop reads CASSLLKLSADSSYNEQFF. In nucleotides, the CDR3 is TGTGCCAGCAGCTTACTTAAACTGTCAGCAGACAGCTCCTACAATGAGCAGTTCTTC.

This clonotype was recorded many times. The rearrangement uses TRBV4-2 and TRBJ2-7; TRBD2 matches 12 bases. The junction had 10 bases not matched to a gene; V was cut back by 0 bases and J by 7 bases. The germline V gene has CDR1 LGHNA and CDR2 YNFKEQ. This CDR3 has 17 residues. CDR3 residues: CASSQDLAGGGRWEQYF. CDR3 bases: TGTGCCAGCAGCCAAGATCTAGCGGGAGGGGGCCGGTGGGAGCAGTACTTC.

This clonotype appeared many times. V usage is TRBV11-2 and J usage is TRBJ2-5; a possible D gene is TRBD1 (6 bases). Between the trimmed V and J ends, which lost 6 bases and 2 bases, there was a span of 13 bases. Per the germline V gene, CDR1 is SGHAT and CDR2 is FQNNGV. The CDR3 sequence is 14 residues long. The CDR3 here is CASREWGQQETQYF. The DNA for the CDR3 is TGTGCCAGCAGAGAATGGGGGCAGCAAGAGACCCAGTACTTC.

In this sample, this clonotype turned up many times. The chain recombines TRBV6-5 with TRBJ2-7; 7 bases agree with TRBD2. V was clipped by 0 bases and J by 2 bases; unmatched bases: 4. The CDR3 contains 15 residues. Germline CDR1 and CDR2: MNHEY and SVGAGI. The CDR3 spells CASSYSILAAYEQYF. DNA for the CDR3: TGTGCCAGCAGTTACTCGATCCTAGCGGCCTACGAGCAGTACTTC.

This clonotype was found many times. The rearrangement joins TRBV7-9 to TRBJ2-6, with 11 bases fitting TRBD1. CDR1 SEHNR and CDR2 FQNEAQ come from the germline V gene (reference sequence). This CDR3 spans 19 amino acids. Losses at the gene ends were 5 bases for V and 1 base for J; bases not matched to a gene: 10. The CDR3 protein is CASSGIPGQGVSGANVLTF. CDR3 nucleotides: TGTGCCAGCAGCGGAATCCCGGGACAGGGGGTGTCTGGGGCCAACGTCCTGACTTTC.

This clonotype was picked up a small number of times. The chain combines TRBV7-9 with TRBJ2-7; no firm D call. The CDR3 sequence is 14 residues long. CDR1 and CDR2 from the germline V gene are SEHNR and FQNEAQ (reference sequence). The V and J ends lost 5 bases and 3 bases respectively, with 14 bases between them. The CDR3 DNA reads TGTGCCAGCAGCGTCCCAAGCTTGAGCTACGAGCAGTACTTC. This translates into CASSVPSLSYEQYF.

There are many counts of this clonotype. CDR3 sequence: CASSQDPADTQYF. CDR3 in DNA: TGCGCCAGCAGCCAAGATCCGGCGGATACGCAGTATTTT. The chain uses TRBV4-1 and TRBJ2-3; no clear D. The CDR3 length is 13 residues. In germline, CDR1 is MGHRA, CDR2 YSYEKL. With 0 bases removed from V and 6 bases from J, the gap between germline ends came to 7 bases.

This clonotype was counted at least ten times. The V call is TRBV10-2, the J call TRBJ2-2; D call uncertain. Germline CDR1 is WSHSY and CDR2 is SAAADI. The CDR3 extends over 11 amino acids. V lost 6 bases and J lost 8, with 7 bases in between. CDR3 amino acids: CASRVGGELFF. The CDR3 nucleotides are TGCGCCAGCAGGGTCGGTGGGGAGCTGTTTTTT.

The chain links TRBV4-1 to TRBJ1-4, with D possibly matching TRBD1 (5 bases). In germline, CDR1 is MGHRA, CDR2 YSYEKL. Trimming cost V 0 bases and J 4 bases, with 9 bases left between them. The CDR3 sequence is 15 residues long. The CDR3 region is CASSQEGGRNEKLFF. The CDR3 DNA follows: TGCGCCAGCAGCCAAGAGGGGGGTCGTAATGAAAAACTGTTTTTT.

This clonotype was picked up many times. The CDR3 DNA reads as TGTGCCAGCAGCAGTCGTTGGGGGGCAGTGGGCTATGGCTACACCTTC. Protein: CASSSRWGAVGYGYTF. The chain joins TRBV21-1 to TRBJ1-2; TRBD1 is the table's D call, not checked against the DNA. TRBV21-1 is annotated as a pseudogene. The CDR3 totals 16 residues.